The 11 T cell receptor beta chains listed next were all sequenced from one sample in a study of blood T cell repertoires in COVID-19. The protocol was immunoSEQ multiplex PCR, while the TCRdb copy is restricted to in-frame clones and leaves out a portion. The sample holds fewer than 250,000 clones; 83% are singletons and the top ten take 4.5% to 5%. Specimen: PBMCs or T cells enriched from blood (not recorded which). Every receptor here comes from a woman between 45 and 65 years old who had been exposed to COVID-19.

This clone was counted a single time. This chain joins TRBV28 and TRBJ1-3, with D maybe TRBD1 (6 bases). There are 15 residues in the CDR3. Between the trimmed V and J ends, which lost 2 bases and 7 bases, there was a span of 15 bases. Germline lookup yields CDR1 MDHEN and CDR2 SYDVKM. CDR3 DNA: TGTGCCAGCAGTTTAGAGGGGCTTCAGGGGAACACCATATATTTT. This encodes CASSLEGLQGNTIYF.

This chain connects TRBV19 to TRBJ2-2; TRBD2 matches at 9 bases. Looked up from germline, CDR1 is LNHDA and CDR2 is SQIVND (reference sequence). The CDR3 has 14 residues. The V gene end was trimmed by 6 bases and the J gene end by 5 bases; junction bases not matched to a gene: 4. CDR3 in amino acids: CASRAGGTTGELFF. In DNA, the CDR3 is TGTGCCAGTAGAGCGGGGGGTACGACCGGGGAGCTGTTTTTT. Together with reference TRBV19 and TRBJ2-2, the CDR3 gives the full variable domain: DGGITQSPKYLFRKEGQNVTLSCEQNLNHDAMYWYRQDPGQGLRLIYYSQIVNDFQKGDIAEGYSVSREKKESFPLTVTSAQKNPTAFYLCASRAGGTTGELFFGEGSRLTVL.

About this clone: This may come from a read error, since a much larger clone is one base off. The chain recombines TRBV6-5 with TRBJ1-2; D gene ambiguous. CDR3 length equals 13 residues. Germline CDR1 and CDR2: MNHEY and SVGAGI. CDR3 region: CASSQSPLYGHTF. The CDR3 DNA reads TGTGCCAGCAGCCAGTCTCCCCTTTATGGCCACACCTTC.

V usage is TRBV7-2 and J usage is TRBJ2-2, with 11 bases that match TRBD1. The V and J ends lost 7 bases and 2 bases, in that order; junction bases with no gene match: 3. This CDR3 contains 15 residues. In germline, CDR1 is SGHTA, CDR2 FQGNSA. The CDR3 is CASKGQGANTGELFF. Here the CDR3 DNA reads TGTGCCAGCAAAGGACAGGGGGCTAACACCGGGGAGCTGTTTTTT.

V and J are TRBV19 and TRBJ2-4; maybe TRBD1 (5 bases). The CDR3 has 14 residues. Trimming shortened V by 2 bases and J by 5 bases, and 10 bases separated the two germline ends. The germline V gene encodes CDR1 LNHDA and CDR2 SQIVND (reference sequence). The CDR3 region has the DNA TGTGCCAGTAGTATATGGGGCAGGGAAAACATTCAGTACTTC. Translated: CASSIWGRENIQYF.

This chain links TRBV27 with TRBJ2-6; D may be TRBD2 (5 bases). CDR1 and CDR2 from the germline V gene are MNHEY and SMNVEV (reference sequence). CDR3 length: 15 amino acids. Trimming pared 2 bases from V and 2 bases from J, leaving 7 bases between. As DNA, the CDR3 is TGTGCCAGCAGTTTAACCGGGACTGGGGCCAACGTCCTGACTTTC. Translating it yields CASSLTGTGANVLTF.

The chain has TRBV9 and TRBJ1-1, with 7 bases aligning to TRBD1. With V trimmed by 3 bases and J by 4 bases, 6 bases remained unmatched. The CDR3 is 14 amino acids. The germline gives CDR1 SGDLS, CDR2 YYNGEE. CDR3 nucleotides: TGTGCCAGCAGCGAAGACCCAGGGGGCACTGAAGCTTTCTTT. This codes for CASSEDPGGTEAFF.

The CDR3 region has the DNA TGTGCCAGCAGCTTTGAGAGGATCAGTGAAGCTTTCTTT. The encoded protein is CASSFERISEAFF. The J gene is TRBJ1-1, the V gene TRBV5-4; D remains ambiguous. V lost 2 bases to trimming and J lost 7 bases, with 12 bases between them. This CDR3 spans 13 amino acids. Germline V gene sequence: CDR1 SGHNT, CDR2 YYREEE (reference sequence). Together with reference TRBV5-4 and TRBJ1-1, the CDR3 gives the full variable domain: ETGVTQSPTHLIKTRGQQVTLRCSSQSGHNTVSWYQQALGQGPQFIFQYYREEENGRGNFPPRFSGLQFPNYSSELNVNALELDDSALYLCASSFERISEAFFGQGTRLTVV.

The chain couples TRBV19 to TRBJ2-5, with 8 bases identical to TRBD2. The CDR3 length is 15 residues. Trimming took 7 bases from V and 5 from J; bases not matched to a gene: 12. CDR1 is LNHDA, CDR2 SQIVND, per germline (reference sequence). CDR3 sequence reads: CASTRTGGRGETQYF. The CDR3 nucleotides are TGTGCCAGTACTCGTACGGGGGGGCGTGGGGAGACCCAGTACTTC. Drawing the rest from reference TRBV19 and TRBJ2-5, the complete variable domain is DGGITQSPKYLFRKEGQNVTLSCEQNLNHDAMYWYRQDPGQGLRLIYYSQIVNDFQKGDIAEGYSVSREKKESFPLTVTSAQKNPTAFYLCASTRTGGRGETQYFGPGTRLLVL.

Here the CDR3 reads CASSPGGSGGKTQYF. The CDR3 region has the DNA TGTGCCAGCAGTCCAGGGGGTAGCGGGGGCAAGACCCAGTACTTC. The rearrangement joins TRBV6-2 or TRBV6-3 to TRBJ2-5; 9 positions match TRBD2. From germline, CDR1 is MNHEY and CDR2 SVGEGT. The length of the CDR3 is 15 residues. V trimming: 5 bases; J trimming: 6 bases; junction bases outside the gene matches: 10.

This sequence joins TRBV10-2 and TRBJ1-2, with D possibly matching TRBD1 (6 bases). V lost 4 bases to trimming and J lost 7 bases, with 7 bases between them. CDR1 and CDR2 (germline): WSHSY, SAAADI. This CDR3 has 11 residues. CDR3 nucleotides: TGCGCCAGCAGTGTGGGGGCTGGCTACACCTTC. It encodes CASSVGAGYTF.